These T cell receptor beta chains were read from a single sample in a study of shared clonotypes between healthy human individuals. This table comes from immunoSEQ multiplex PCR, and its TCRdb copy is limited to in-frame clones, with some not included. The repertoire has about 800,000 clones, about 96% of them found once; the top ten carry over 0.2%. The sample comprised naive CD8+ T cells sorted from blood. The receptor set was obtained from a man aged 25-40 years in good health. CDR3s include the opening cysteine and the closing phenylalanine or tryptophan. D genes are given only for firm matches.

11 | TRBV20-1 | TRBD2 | CSASDGTRTFF
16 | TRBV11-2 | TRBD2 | CASSSILAGNTDTQYF
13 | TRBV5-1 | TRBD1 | CASSFDRVYGYTF
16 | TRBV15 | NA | CATSPLGQPNTGELFF
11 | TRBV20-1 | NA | CSARAPNEQFF
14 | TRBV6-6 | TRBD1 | CASSYPQGATEAFF
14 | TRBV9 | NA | CASSARLAYNEQFF
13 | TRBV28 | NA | CASSLLAQETQYF
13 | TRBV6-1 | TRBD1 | CATGGQGHTEAFF
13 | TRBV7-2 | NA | CASSLGVHNEQFF
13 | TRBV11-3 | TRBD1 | CASSEDRGYEQYF
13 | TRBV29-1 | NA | CSVIQPTKNIQYF
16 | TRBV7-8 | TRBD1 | CASSPTQGEAYNEQFF
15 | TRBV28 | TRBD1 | CASSPWTGPSYEQYF
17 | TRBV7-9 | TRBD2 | CASSLATSGSWQETQYF
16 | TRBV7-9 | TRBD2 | CATQRGVGTPGGEQFF
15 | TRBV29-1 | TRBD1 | CSVDQGQGAPYEQYF
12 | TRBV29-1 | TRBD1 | CSARGQGSEAFF
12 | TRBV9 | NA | CASGPMGTEAFF
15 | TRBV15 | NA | CATSRDRGTPYEQYF
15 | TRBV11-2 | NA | CASSSPSGLGNEQFF
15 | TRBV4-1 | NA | CASSQENSGSYEQYF
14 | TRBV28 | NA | CASFERGNTDTQYF
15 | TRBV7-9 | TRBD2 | CASSLELAGYNEQFF
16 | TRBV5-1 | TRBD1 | CASSYRGPPYQETQYF
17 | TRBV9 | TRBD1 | CASSVDPTGTGSYEQYF
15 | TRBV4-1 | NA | CASSQITGSDYEQYF
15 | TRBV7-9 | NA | CASSYRGSSTGELFF
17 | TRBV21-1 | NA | CASSKVWVCLCTDTQYF
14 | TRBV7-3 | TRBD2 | CASSGSGRNNEQFF
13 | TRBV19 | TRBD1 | CASSPQGAETQYF
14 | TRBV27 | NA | CASSLSAGNYEQYF
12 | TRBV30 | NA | CAWSSSGGELFF
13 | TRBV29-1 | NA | CSVEGGAADEQYF
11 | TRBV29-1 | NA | CSVEVGTEAFF
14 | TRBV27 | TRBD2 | CVGTSGAPSYEQYF
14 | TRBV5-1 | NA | CASSLVSGSYEQYF
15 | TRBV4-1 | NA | CASSLTPYSSDEQFF
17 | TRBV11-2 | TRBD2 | CASSLEQNGRTQETQYF
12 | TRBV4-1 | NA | CASSQDGIQAFF
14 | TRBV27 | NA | CASSLLGDEEKLFF
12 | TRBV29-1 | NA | CSVDIRTDTQYF
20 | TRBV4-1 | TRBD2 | CASSQDWLAGEGVGTDTQYF
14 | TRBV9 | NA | CASSVGLALDTQYF
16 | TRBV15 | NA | CATSRGRGMLADTQYF
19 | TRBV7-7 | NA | CASSLRLKGGTAIQETQYF
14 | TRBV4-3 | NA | CASSQSTGYNEQFF
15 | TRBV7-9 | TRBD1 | CASSLGQGETGELFF